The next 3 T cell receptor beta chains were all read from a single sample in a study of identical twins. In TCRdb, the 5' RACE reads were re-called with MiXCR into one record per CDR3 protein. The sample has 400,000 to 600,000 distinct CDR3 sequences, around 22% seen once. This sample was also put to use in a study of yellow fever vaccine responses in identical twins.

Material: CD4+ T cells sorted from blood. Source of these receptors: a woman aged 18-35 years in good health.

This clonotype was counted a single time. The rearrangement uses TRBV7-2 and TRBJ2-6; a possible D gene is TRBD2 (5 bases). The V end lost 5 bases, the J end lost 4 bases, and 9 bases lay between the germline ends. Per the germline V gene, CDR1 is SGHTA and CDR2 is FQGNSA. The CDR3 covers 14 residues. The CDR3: CASSLTGGANVLTF. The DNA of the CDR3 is TGTGCCAGCAGCCTGACGGGGGGGGCCAACGTCCTGACTTTC.

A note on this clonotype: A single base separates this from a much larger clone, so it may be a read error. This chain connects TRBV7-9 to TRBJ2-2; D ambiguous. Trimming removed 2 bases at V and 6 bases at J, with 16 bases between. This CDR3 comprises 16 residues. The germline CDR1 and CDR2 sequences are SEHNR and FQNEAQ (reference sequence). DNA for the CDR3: TGTGCCAGCAGCTTACCCATCGGACCCGCTCCCGGGGAGCTGTTTTTT. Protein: CASSLPIGPAPGELFF.

The CDR3 loop is CATSVPSAGDETQYF. Written as DNA, the CDR3 is TGTGCCACCAGTGTCCCCTCCGCGGGGGACGAGACCCAGTACTTC. The chain employs TRBV24-1 and TRBJ2-5, with 7 bases fitting TRBD2. With 5 bases clipped from V and 5 bases from J, the junction kept 10 bases outside the gene matches. Per germline, CDR1 KGHDR and CDR2 SFDVKD. CDR3 length equals 15 residues.